These T cell receptor beta chains were read from a single sample in a study of CD8 T cells in ankylosing spondylitis. From the 5' RACE reads, TCRdb called clonotypes with MiXCR, one entry per CDR3 protein. The sample carries nearly 250,000 distinct CDR3 sequences, roughly a third recorded once. The specimen sequenced was blood, either unsorted or a sorted T cell fraction (not recorded which). Receptors originate from a male donor with ankylosing spondylitis or in good health (not recorded which). Each CDR3 is given with its conserved first and last residue. The D gene is left open where the match is weak. Clone size is not always given. Where it is, it says once, few, many or a class for expanded clones.

V gene	D gene	clone size	J gene	CDR3 length	CDR3 protein	CDR3 DNA
TRBV12-3/TRBV12-4	NA	NA	TRBJ2-1	12	CASSLGTAEQFF	TGTGCCAGCAGTTTAGGGACAGCGGAGCAGTTCTTC
TRBV10-3	TRBD1	few	TRBJ2-1	12	CATGDRPNEQFF	TGTGCCACCGGGGACAGGCCCAATGAGCAGTTCTTC
TRBV12-3/TRBV12-4	TRBD1	NA	TRBJ1-4	18	CASTLRAGGRGTNEKLFF	TGTGCCAGCACCCTAAGGGCAGGGGGCAGGGGAACTAATGAAAAACTGTTTTTT
TRBV28	NA	many	TRBJ2-2	13	CASSLGRTGELFF	TGTGCCAGCAGTTTAGGGCGGACCGGGGAGCTGTTTTTT
TRBV5-6	TRBD2	NA	TRBJ2-7	15	CASSFRGEAGHEQYF	TGTGCCAGCAGCTTCCGAGGGGAAGCGGGACACGAGCAGTACTTC
TRBV29-1	NA	few	TRBJ2-3	14	CSVWVWVEGDTQYF	TGCAGCGTATGGGTTTGGGTAGAGGGAGATACGCAGTATTTT
TRBV20-1	NA	few	TRBJ2-7	16	CSAREPTSGTGSEQYF	TGCAGTGCTAGAGAGCCCACATCCGGGACCGGAAGCGAGCAGTACTTC
TRBV28	NA	NA	TRBJ1-5	12	CASSSQGGPQHF	TGTGCCAGCAGTTCCCAGGGCGGCCCCCAGCATTTT
TRBV4-1	TRBD1	few	TRBJ2-7	15	CASSQAAGGGYEQYF	TGCGCCAGCAGCCAAGCGGCAGGGGGTGGATACGAGCAGTACTTC
TRBV6-1	TRBD2	NA	TRBJ2-2	19	CASSARLAGGQRSTGELFF	TGTGCCAGCAGTGCACGACTAGCGGGGGGGCAGCGGAGCACCGGGGAGCTGTTTTTT
TRBV5-6	TRBD2	NA	TRBJ2-3	16	CASSHRLAGDTDTQYF	TGTGCCAGCAGCCACCGACTAGCGGGAGACACAGATACGCAGTATTTT
TRBV20-1	TRBD1	NA	TRBJ1-6	13	CSGQGAANSPLHF	TGCAGTGGGCAGGGGGCTGCGAATTCACCCCTCCACTTT
TRBV28	NA	NA	TRBJ1-2	14	CASRRDRYNYGYTF	TGTGCCAGCAGACGTGACAGATACAACTATGGCTACACCTTC
TRBV6-1	NA	NA	TRBJ2-7	15	CASSEPGTSSYEQYF	TGTGCCAGCAGTGAACCGGGGACCTCCTCCTACGAGCAGTACTTC
TRBV4-1	NA	NA	TRBJ1-1	14	CASSFVAENTEAFF	TGCGCCAGCAGCTTTGTGGCAGAGAACACTGAAGCTTTCTTT
TRBV7-2	TRBD2	NA	TRBJ2-1	15	CASSPSGGLYNEQFF	TGTGCCAGCAGCCCCTCGGGGGGGTTGTACAATGAGCAGTTCTTC
TRBV6-5	NA	many	TRBJ2-1	11	CASSWGDEQFF	TGTGCCAGCAGTTGGGGGGATGAGCAGTTCTTC
TRBV4-2	TRBD1	NA	TRBJ1-5	17	CASSQDWHRGGNQPQHF	TGTGCCAGCAGCCAAGATTGGCACAGGGGCGGTAATCAGCCCCAGCATTTT
TRBV5-1	NA	few	TRBJ1-2	14	CASSLASRDYGYTF	TGCGCCAGCAGCTTGGCCAGCCGAGACTATGGCTACACCTTC
TRBV15	NA	NA	TRBJ2-1	14	CATSRDQNNNEQFF	TGTGCCACCAGCAGAGACCAAAACAACAATGAGCAGTTCTTC
TRBV5-1	TRBD2	NA	TRBJ2-1	17	CASSLGLAGGLAHEQFF	TGCGCCAGCAGCTTGGGACTAGCGGGGGGGCTAGCCCATGAGCAGTTCTTC
TRBV29-1	NA	NA	TRBJ1-2	10	CSVGSGGYTF	TGCAGCGTTGGTTCGGGGGGCTACACCTTC
TRBV20-1	NA	NA	TRBJ2-1	11	CSALPAWEQFF	TGCAGTGCTCTCCCCGCGTGGGAGCAGTTCTTC
TRBV20-1	NA	once	TRBJ2-5	12	CSALRLQETQYF	TGCAGTGCCCTCCGACTTCAAGAGACCCAGTACTTC
TRBV3-1	NA	NA	TRBJ1-5	15	CASSRGPDSNQPQHF	TGTGCCAGCAGCCGAGGACCGGATAGCAATCAGCCCCAGCATTTT
TRBV3-1	NA	NA	TRBJ2-7	15	CASSQGRSLSYEQYF	TGTGCCAGCAGCCAAGGCCGATCCCTTTCCTACGAGCAGTACTTC
TRBV6-4	NA	NA	TRBJ2-3	16	CASSERDGASTDTQYF	TGTGCCAGCAGTGAGAGGGACGGAGCTAGCACAGATACGCAGTATTTT
TRBV10-3	NA	NA	TRBJ2-2	12	CAISEGIGELFF	TGTGCCATCAGTGAGGGCATCGGGGAGCTGTTTTTT
TRBV27	TRBD2	once	TRBJ2-1	16	CASSLDGGGAFNEQFF	TGTGCCAGCAGTTTAGATGGCGGGGGGGCCTTCAATGAGCAGTTCTTC
TRBV9	NA	NA	TRBJ2-1	15	CASSAHRDKNNEQFF	TGTGCCAGCAGCGCCCATCGGGACAAGAACAATGAGCAGTTCTTC
TRBV5-1	NA	NA	TRBJ2-7	14	CASSLVVPFYEQYF	TGCGCCAGCAGCCTGGTCGTTCCGTTCTACGAGCAGTACTTC
TRBV6-5	NA	many	TRBJ2-5	11	CASSYLETQYF	TGTGCCAGCAGTTACTTAGAGACCCAGTACTTC
TRBV10-3	NA	few	TRBJ2-3	17	CAISESEDGTSTDTQYF	TGTGCCATCAGTGAGTCAGAGGACGGTACTAGCACAGATACGCAGTATTTT
TRBV6-5	NA	NA	TRBJ2-7	15	CASSYSVLSAYEQYF	TGTGCCAGCAGTTACTCGGTTCTTTCGGCCTACGAGCAGTACTTC
TRBV20-1	NA	few	TRBJ2-7	14	CSAIPGGSDYEQYF	TGCAGTGCAATTCCAGGCGGATCAGACTACGAGCAGTACTTC
TRBV27	NA	NA	TRBJ1-2	15	CASSVGPNGNYGYTF	TGTGCCAGCAGTGTGGGGCCAAATGGCAACTATGGCTACACCTTC
TRBV20-1	TRBD1	few	TRBJ2-3	15	CSAQGAGALTDTQYF	TGCAGTGCTCAGGGGGCAGGGGCACTCACAGATACGCAGTATTTT
TRBV10-3	NA	NA	TRBJ2-5	13	CAIGWGAGETQYF	TGTGCCATCGGCTGGGGTGCGGGAGAGACCCAGTACTTC
TRBV20-1	TRBD1	NA	TRBJ1-2	15	CSAPDPLQGIDGYTF	TGCAGTGCCCCGGACCCACTACAGGGGATAGATGGCTACACCTTC
TRBV10-3	NA	NA	TRBJ2-4	14	CAISEVQGKNIQYF	TGTGCCATCAGTGAGGTACAGGGAAAAAACATTCAGTACTTC
TRBV10-3	NA	few	TRBJ2-7	15	CAISDPGLPGYEQYF	TGTGCCATCAGTGACCCGGGCCTCCCAGGGTACGAGCAGTACTTC
TRBV20-1	TRBD2	NA	TRBJ2-1	15	CSAQQASGGGNEQFF	TGCAGTGCACAGCAGGCTAGCGGGGGTGGCAATGAGCAGTTCTTC
TRBV27	TRBD2	few	TRBJ2-1	14	CASSLLGGGIEQFF	TGTGCCAGCAGTTTACTGGGCGGGGGGATTGAGCAGTTCTTC
TRBV5-6	TRBD2	few	TRBJ2-3	15	CASSPVGAGLDTQYF	TGTGCCAGCAGCCCCGTGGGAGCGGGGTTAGATACGCAGTATTTT
TRBV12-3/TRBV12-4	TRBD2	once	TRBJ2-5	15	CASSSNSGGAETQYF	TGTGCCAGCAGTTCCAATAGCGGGGGGGCAGAGACCCAGTACTTC
TRBV25-1	NA	NA	TRBJ1-1	13	CASSGQRNTEAFF	TGTGCCAGCAGTGGACAGAGGAACACTGAAGCTTTCTTT
TRBV12-3/TRBV12-4	NA	many	TRBJ2-3	12	CASSFLTDTQYF	TGTGCCAGCAGTTTTCTTACAGATACGCAGTATTTT
TRBV12-3/TRBV12-4	NA	NA	TRBJ1-5	14	CASSLREGNQPQHF	TGTGCCAGCAGTTTACGGGAGGGCAATCAGCCCCAGCATTTT
TRBV2	NA	NA	TRBJ2-1	11	CASIQLNEQFF	TGTGCCAGCATCCAGCTCAATGAGCAGTTCTTC
TRBV6-5	NA	NA	TRBJ1-2	15	CASSYSWGRGDGYTF	TGTGCCAGCAGTTACTCGTGGGGGCGCGGCGATGGCTACACCTTC
TRBV5-1	TRBD1	NA	TRBJ2-1	14	CASRPGTGGNEQFF	TGCGCCAGCAGGCCCGGGACAGGGGGCAATGAGCAGTTCTTC
TRBV20-1	TRBD2	many	TRBJ2-1	14	CSAANRDYHNEQFF	TGCAGTGCTGCAAACCGGGACTACCACAATGAGCAGTTCTTC
TRBV6-1	NA	NA	TRBJ1-2	14	CASRKKGEVCGYTF	TGTGCCAGCAGAAAGAAAGGGGAAGTCTGTGGCTACACCTTC
TRBV5-1	NA	NA	TRBJ1-5	15	CASSLEYGGNQPQHF	TGCGCCAGCAGCTTGGAATACGGCGGGAATCAGCCCCAGCATTTT
TRBV10-3	NA	NA	TRBJ1-1	13	CAISESGAYEAFF	TGTGCCATCAGTGAGTCAGGGGCCTATGAAGCTTTCTTT
TRBV5-1	NA	few	TRBJ2-2	14	CASSFQQTTGELFF	TGCGCCAGCAGCTTTCAGCAAACCACCGGGGAGCTGTTTTTT
TRBV10-2	NA	NA	TRBJ2-1	15	CASSEVGRVQLEQFF	TGCGCCAGCAGTGAGGTCGGACGAGTACAATTGGAGCAGTTCTTC
TRBV7-9	NA	NA	TRBJ1-1	12	CASSLDVTDAFF	TGTGCCAGCAGCTTAGACGTAACTGACGCTTTCTTT
TRBV20-1	NA	few	TRBJ1-2	14	CSARGRSIDYGYTF	TGCAGTGCTAGAGGAAGGTCGATCGACTATGGCTACACCTTC